A selection of T cell receptor beta chains follows, all from one sample in a study of T cells in localized non-small cell lung cancer. Data came from immunoSEQ multiplex PCR; TCRdb stores just in-frame clones and leaves some out. The top ten clones hold 20% to 25% of a sample with 55,000 to 75,000 clones, roughly 90% of them seen once. The sample here was peripheral blood, taken before any cancer treatment. These receptors were taken from a male donor at least 60 years old with stage III squamous cell lung carcinoma. CDR3s include the opening cysteine and the closing phenylalanine or tryptophan. D genes are given only for firm matches. Size is stated for part of the rows, as once, few or many counts, or as a class when the clone is expanded.

v_gene: TRBV7-2
abundance: NA
d_gene: NA
j_gene: TRBJ2-3
CDR3aa: CASSLGVGGDTQYF
CDR3nt: TGTGCCAGCAGCTTAGGGGTCGGGGGAGATACGCAGTATTTT

v_gene: TRBV7-8
abundance: NA
d_gene: NA
j_gene: TRBJ1-6
CDR3aa: CASSSQTDWSPLHF
CDR3nt: TGTGCCAGCAGCTCACAGACAGATTGGTCACCCCTCCACTTT

v_gene: TRBV7-2
abundance: once
d_gene: NA
j_gene: TRBJ2-1
CDR3aa: CASSSLSSSHNEQFF
CDR3nt: TGTGCCAGCAGCTCCTTGTCTAGCTCTCACAATGAGCAGTTCTTC

v_gene: TRBV5-4
abundance: NA
d_gene: NA
j_gene: TRBJ2-3
CDR3aa: CASSLGGSGLPDTQYF
CDR3nt: TGTGCCAGCAGCTTGGGAGGTTCAGGGCTACCAGATACGCAGTATTTT

v_gene: TRBV19
abundance: NA
d_gene: NA
j_gene: TRBJ2-5
CDR3aa: CASSMGRASQETQYF
CDR3nt: TGTGCCAGTAGTATGGGCAGGGCCTCCCAAGAGACCCAGTACTTC

v_gene: TRBV5-1
abundance: NA
d_gene: NA
j_gene: TRBJ2-5
CDR3aa: CASSVSGAGETQYF
CDR3nt: TGCGCCAGCAGCGTCTCAGGTGCCGGGGAGACCCAGTACTTC

v_gene: TRBV20-1
abundance: few
d_gene: NA
j_gene: TRBJ2-1
CDR3aa: CSFLGEREFF
CDR3nt: TGCAGTTTCCTAGGAGAGAGGGAGTTCTTC

v_gene: TRBV9
abundance: NA
d_gene: TRBD1
j_gene: TRBJ2-1
CDR3aa: CASSPGQGAYNEQFF
CDR3nt: TGTGCCAGCAGCCCCGGACAGGGGGCTTACAATGAGCAGTTCTTC

v_gene: TRBV7-9
abundance: NA
d_gene: TRBD1
j_gene: TRBJ1-6
CDR3aa: CASSYGQGKSPLHF
CDR3nt: TGTGCCAGCAGCTATGGACAGGGCAAATCACCCCTCCACTTT

v_gene: TRBV19
abundance: NA
d_gene: NA
j_gene: TRBJ2-6
CDR3aa: CASNQMSSGANVLTF
CDR3nt: TGTGCCAGTAACCAAATGAGCTCTGGGGCCAACGTCCTGACTTTC

v_gene: TRBV5-6
abundance: NA
d_gene: NA
j_gene: TRBJ1-6
CDR3aa: CASRSQWGGNSPLHF
CDR3nt: TGTGCCAGCCGCTCACAATGGGGGGGCAATTCACCCCTCCACTTT

v_gene: TRBV18
abundance: once
d_gene: TRBD1
j_gene: TRBJ1-5
CDR3aa: CASSPGQGAGGNQPQHF
CDR3nt: TGTGCCAGCTCACCGGGACAGGGGGCAGGGGGCAATCAGCCCCAGCATTTT

v_gene: TRBV6-5
abundance: NA
d_gene: NA
j_gene: TRBJ2-7
CDR3aa: CASSPSTVYEQYF
CDR3nt: TGTGCCAGCAGTCCTTCGACAGTTTACGAGCAGTACTTC

v_gene: TRBV9
abundance: NA
d_gene: NA
j_gene: TRBJ1-2
CDR3aa: CASSVDGGRAYGYTF
CDR3nt: TGTGCCAGCAGCGTAGATGGCGGGAGGGCCTATGGCTACACCTTC

v_gene: TRBV7-2
abundance: once
d_gene: NA
j_gene: TRBJ2-1
CDR3aa: CASTPQGPRGNEQFF
CDR3nt: TGTGCCAGCACCCCTCAAGGGCCGAGGGGCAATGAGCAGTTCTTC

v_gene: TRBV28
abundance: NA
d_gene: NA
j_gene: TRBJ1-5
CDR3aa: CAHNWGGGEETPQHF
CDR3nt: TGTGCCCACAATTGGGGGGGAGGGGAGGAGACGCCCCAGCATTTT

v_gene: TRBV7-6
abundance: NA
d_gene: NA
j_gene: TRBJ1-5
CDR3aa: CASSPGEGFNQPQHF
CDR3nt: TGTGCCAGCAGCCCAGGAGAAGGGTTCAATCAGCCCCAGCATTTT

v_gene: TRBV7-6
abundance: NA
d_gene: NA
j_gene: TRBJ2-3
CDR3aa: CASSLQTYSKDTQYF
CDR3nt: TGTGCCAGCAGCTTACAAACATACTCCAAGGATACGCAGTATTTT

v_gene: TRBV5-1
abundance: NA
d_gene: TRBD1
j_gene: TRBJ1-6
CDR3aa: CASSLTGQGNSPLHF
CDR3nt: TGCGCCAGCAGCTTGACAGGACAGGGGAATTCACCCCTCCACTTT

v_gene: TRBV9
abundance: NA
d_gene: NA
j_gene: TRBJ2-3
CDR3aa: CASSNTEYHTDTQYF
CDR3nt: TGTGCCAGCAGCAACACAGAGTATCACACAGATACGCAGTATTTT

v_gene: TRBV28
abundance: NA
d_gene: NA
j_gene: TRBJ1-1
CDR3aa: CASSLWTGAGTEAFF
CDR3nt: TGTGCCAGCAGTTTATGGACCGGCGCAGGGACTGAAGCTTTCTTT

v_gene: TRBV5-1
abundance: once
d_gene: TRBD2
j_gene: TRBJ2-3
CDR3aa: CASSSLGLAQVTDTQYF
CDR3nt: TGCGCCAGCAGCTCCCTGGGACTAGCGCAGGTCACAGATACGCAGTATTTT

v_gene: TRBV7-2
abundance: once
d_gene: TRBD1
j_gene: TRBJ1-1
CDR3aa: CASSPPTGGNTEAFF
CDR3nt: TGTGCCAGCAGCCCGCCGACAGGGGGGAACACTGAAGCTTTCTTT

v_gene: TRBV30
abundance: NA
d_gene: NA
j_gene: TRBJ1-4
CDR3aa: CACLLGRGLEKLFF
CDR3nt: TGTGCCTGCCTTTTGGGCAGGGGCCTTGAAAAACTGTTTTTT

v_gene: TRBV6-5
abundance: NA
d_gene: NA
j_gene: TRBJ2-2
CDR3aa: CASRNSANTGELFF
CDR3nt: TGTGCCAGCAGAAATAGCGCAAACACCGGGGAGCTGTTTTTT

v_gene: TRBV5-1
abundance: NA
d_gene: NA
j_gene: TRBJ2-1
CDR3aa: CASSLSRAYNEQFF
CDR3nt: TGCGCCAGCAGCTTGTCCCGAGCGTACAATGAGCAGTTCTTC

v_gene: TRBV10-3
abundance: NA
d_gene: NA
j_gene: TRBJ1-6
CDR3aa: CAISDPAVHSPLHF
CDR3nt: TGTGCCATCAGTGACCCCGCTGTCCATTCACCCCTCCACTTT

v_gene: TRBV15
abundance: NA
d_gene: NA
j_gene: TRBJ2-7
CDR3aa: CATSRGKGSYEQYF
CDR3nt: TGTGCCACCAGCAGGGGGAAGGGCTCCTACGAGCAGTACTTC

v_gene: TRBV2
abundance: NA
d_gene: NA
j_gene: TRBJ2-7
CDR3aa: CASNGDSYEQYF
CDR3nt: TGTGCCAGCAACGGGGACTCCTACGAGCAGTACTTC

v_gene: TRBV7-8
abundance: NA
d_gene: TRBD1
j_gene: TRBJ1-2
CDR3aa: CASSWPRTGGWGYTF
CDR3nt: TGTGCCAGCAGCTGGCCCAGGACAGGGGGCTGGGGCTACACCTTC

v_gene: TRBV10-1
abundance: NA
d_gene: TRBD1
j_gene: TRBJ2-3
CDR3aa: CASSTDRVGTDTQYF
CDR3nt: TGCGCCAGCAGTACTGACAGGGTCGGCACAGATACGCAGTATTTT

v_gene: TRBV5-1
abundance: many
d_gene: TRBD1
j_gene: TRBJ1-2
CDR3aa: CASSLSQGNAYGYTF
CDR3nt: TGCGCCAGCAGCTTGTCACAGGGGAACGCCTATGGCTACACCTTC

v_gene: TRBV5-6
abundance: NA
d_gene: NA
j_gene: TRBJ1-2
CDR3aa: CASSLSRQYGYTF
CDR3nt: TGTGCCAGCAGCTTGAGTCGGCAGTATGGCTACACCTTC

v_gene: TRBV7-9
abundance: NA
d_gene: NA
j_gene: TRBJ2-1
CDR3aa: CASSLGDPPRNEQFF
CDR3nt: TGTGCCAGCAGCTTGGGGGACCCCCCTCGCAATGAGCAGTTCTTC

v_gene: TRBV11-3
abundance: NA
d_gene: TRBD1
j_gene: TRBJ2-2
CDR3aa: CASSLDGRGQATGELFF
CDR3nt: TGTGCCAGCAGCTTAGATGGAAGGGGGCAGGCAACCGGGGAGCTGTTTTTT

v_gene: TRBV30
abundance: NA
d_gene: TRBD1
j_gene: TRBJ2-7
CDR3aa: CAYTTGIYEQYF
CDR3nt: TGTGCCTACACGACAGGGATCTACGAGCAGTACTTC

v_gene: TRBV7-9
abundance: NA
d_gene: NA
j_gene: TRBJ1-1
CDR3aa: CASSLGDDRNTEAFF
CDR3nt: TGTGCCAGCAGCTTAGGGGATGACAGGAACACTGAAGCTTTCTTT

v_gene: TRBV4-2
abundance: once
d_gene: TRBD2
j_gene: TRBJ2-1
CDR3aa: CASSQGEGLAISEQFF
CDR3nt: TGTGCCAGCAGCCAAGGTGAGGGACTAGCAATCTCTGAGCAGTTCTTC

v_gene: TRBV6-1
abundance: once
d_gene: NA
j_gene: TRBJ1-1
CDR3aa: CASGGGLNTEAFF
CDR3nt: TGTGCCAGCGGGGGGGGTTTGAACACTGAAGCTTTCTTT

v_gene: TRBV27
abundance: NA
d_gene: NA
j_gene: TRBJ2-3
CDR3aa: CASSLAGQLTATQYF
CDR3nt: TGTGCCAGCAGTTTAGCGGGACAACTCACAGCTACGCAGTATTTT

v_gene: TRBV7-3
abundance: once
d_gene: NA
j_gene: TRBJ2-2
CDR3aa: CASSHRAGELFF
CDR3nt: TGTGCCAGCAGCCACAGGGCCGGGGAGCTGTTTTTT

v_gene: TRBV4-1
abundance: NA
d_gene: NA
j_gene: TRBJ1-5
CDR3aa: CASSQDQERHQPQHF
CDR3nt: TGCGCCAGCAGCCAAGACCAGGAGAGGCATCAGCCCCAGCATTTT

v_gene: TRBV27
abundance: NA
d_gene: TRBD1
j_gene: TRBJ1-4
CDR3aa: CASSFLGTGEEKLFF
CDR3nt: TGTGCCAGCAGTTTCCTCGGGACAGGGGAGGAAAAACTGTTTTTT

v_gene: TRBV6-5
abundance: NA
d_gene: TRBD1
j_gene: TRBJ1-6
CDR3aa: CASRYATGGSPLHF
CDR3nt: TGTGCCAGCCGTTACGCCACAGGGGGTTCACCCCTCCACTTT

v_gene: TRBV4-1
abundance: NA
d_gene: NA
j_gene: TRBJ1-2
CDR3aa: CASSQQEELDYGYTF
CDR3nt: TGCGCCAGCAGCCAACAAGAGGAGTTGGACTATGGCTACACCTTC

v_gene: TRBV6-6
abundance: NA
d_gene: NA
j_gene: TRBJ1-6
CDR3aa: CASSYGASSYNSPLHF
CDR3nt: TGTGCCAGCAGTTACGGGGCTAGCTCCTATAATTCACCCCTCCACTTT

v_gene: TRBV4-1
abundance: NA
d_gene: TRBD1
j_gene: TRBJ1-2
CDR3aa: CASSQDIRGEGQGQGARGYTF
CDR3nt: TGCGCCAGCAGCCAAGACATTCGCGGGGAAGGGCAGGGACAGGGGGCGCGAGGCTACACCTTC

v_gene: TRBV19
abundance: NA
d_gene: NA
j_gene: TRBJ1-2
CDR3aa: CASSVQGKDYGYTF
CDR3nt: TGTGCCAGTAGTGTCCAGGGAAAAGACTATGGCTACACCTTC

v_gene: TRBV7-2
abundance: once
d_gene: NA
j_gene: TRBJ2-5
CDR3aa: CASSRGTALVQYF
CDR3nt: TGTGCCAGCAGCCGCGGGACGGCCCTTGTCCAGTACTTC

v_gene: TRBV29-1
abundance: NA
d_gene: NA
j_gene: TRBJ1-2
CDR3aa: CSVYTGANYGYTF
CDR3nt: TGCAGCGTTTACACCGGAGCTAACTATGGCTACACCTTC

v_gene: TRBV7-9
abundance: NA
d_gene: NA
j_gene: TRBJ2-3
CDR3aa: CASSPTLDTQYF
CDR3nt: TGTGCCAGCAGCCCTACCTTGGATACGCAGTATTTT

v_gene: TRBV15
abundance: NA
d_gene: NA
j_gene: TRBJ2-2
CDR3aa: CATSRGPNTGELFF
CDR3nt: TGTGCCACCAGCAGAGGGCCGAACACCGGGGAGCTGTTTTTT